Listed here are 19 T cell receptor beta chains from one sample, sequenced in a study of identical twins. TCRdb called the 5' RACE reads again in MiXCR, with one record for every CDR3 protein. Of 1.5 million to 2 million distinct CDR3 sequences in the sample, under 35% were seen once. The sample taken for sequencing was cord blood. These receptors were taken from a newborn girl in good health.

The chain carries TRBV28 and TRBJ1-6; 8 bases align to TRBD1. In germline, CDR1 is MDHEN, CDR2 SYDVKM. V gave up 5 bases and J gave up 9 bases; unmatched junction bases: 3. This CDR3 has 13 amino acids. CDR3 region: CASSLTGVSPLHF. CDR3 nucleotides: TGTGCCAGCAGTCTGACAGGGGTTTCACCCCTCCACTTT. The whole variable domain, remainder taken from reference TRBV28 and TRBJ1-6, is DVKVTQSSRYLVKRTGEKVFLECVQDMDHENMFWYRQDPGLGLRLIYFSYDVKMKEKGDIPEGYSVSREKKERFSLILESASTNQTSMYLCASSLTGVSPLHFGNGTRLTVT.

This sequence joins TRBV5-1 and TRBJ2-1; D tentatively reads TRBD1 or TRBD2 (6 bases each). This CDR3 contains 15 residues. V dropped 5 bases and J dropped 0 bases, with 12 bases sitting between them. Germline-derived CDR1 and CDR2 are SGHRS and YFSETQ. CDR3 in amino acids: CASRIGGSSYNEQFF. The CDR3 bases are TGCGCCAGCAGAATAGGGGGGAGCTCCTACAATGAGCAGTTCTTC.

The chain employs TRBV6-6 and TRBJ2-1; TRBD1 matches 10 bases. The J call may be faulty, since TRBJ2-7 better matches the DNA end. From germline, CDR1 is MNHNY and CDR2 SVGAGI (reference sequence). The CDR3 runs 15 residues. CDR3 amino acids: CASSQPGTGENEQYF. CDR3 in DNA: TGTGCCAGCAGCCAACCCGGGACAGGGGAGAATGAGCAGTACTTC.

The V and J genes are TRBV7-2 and TRBJ1-1, with D possibly matching TRBD1 (5 bases). Germline values: CDR1 SGHTA, CDR2 FQGNSA. The CDR3 loop spans 14 amino acids. V was pared by 2 bases and J by 7 bases, with 14 bases between. The CDR3 coding sequence is TGTGCCAGCAGCTTATATGGGGCGATAGGTGAAGCTTTCTTT. Its translation: CASSLYGAIGEAFF.

V is TRBV20-1 and J is TRBJ2-1; TRBD2 agrees at 13 bases. Germline CDR1 reads DFQATT; CDR2 reads SNEGSKA (reference sequence). The CDR3 loop spans 14 amino acids. With 5 bases clipped from V and 4 bases from J, the junction kept 2 bases outside the gene matches. The CDR3 region has the DNA TGCAGTGCTCAGACTAGCGGGGGGTACAATGAGCAGTTCTTC. Its protein product is CSAQTSGGYNEQFF.

The J gene is TRBJ2-5, the V gene TRBV7-2; 7 nucleotides agree with TRBD1. Germline CDR1 is SGHTA and CDR2 is FQGNSA. V lost 3 bases, J lost 5 bases, and 6 bases stayed unmatched. The CDR3 covers 14 residues. The CDR3 nucleotides read TGTGCCAGCAGCTTGACAGGGTTTAGGGAGACCCAGTACTTC. Residues: CASSLTGFRETQYF.

Regarding this clonotype: A read error is possible here, since a much larger clone lies one base away. The chain has TRBV10-3 and TRBJ2-7, with 8 bases matching TRBD2. The length of the CDR3 is 14 residues. From germline, CDR1 is ENHRY and CDR2 SYGVKD. CDR3 bases: TGTGCCATCAGTGAGGTAGCGGGAACCTACGGGCAGTACTTC. Protein product: CAISEVAGTYGQYF.

The gene calls are TRBV27 and TRBJ2-7; D may be TRBD1 or TRBD2 (5 bases each). V shed 5 bases and J shed 2 bases, with 16 bases lying between them. Germline CDR1 reads MNHEY; CDR2 reads SMNVEV (reference sequence). This CDR3 has 15 residues. CDR3 sequence (DNA): TGTGCCAGCAGTCACCGTACTAGGGGCGCCTACGAGCAGTACTTC. Residues: CASSHRTRGAYEQYF.

The chain uses TRBV4-1 and TRBJ2-4; the match to TRBD1 covers 8 bases. Germline trimming cut 0 bases from V and 13 bases from J; bases unmatched to any gene: 14. The V gene's germline CDR1 is MGHRA and CDR2 YSYEKL. The length of the CDR3 is 16 residues. DNA of the CDR3: TGCGCCAGCAGCCAAGATAGGTGGACAGGGCCAAGGGAGCAGTACTTC. Its protein is CASSQDRWTGPREQYF.

The J gene is TRBJ2-3, the V gene TRBV30; D may match TRBD1 or TRBD2 (5 bases each). The length of the CDR3 is 13 residues. Germline V gives CDR1 GTSNPN, CDR2 SVGIG (reference sequence). The V end was cut by 3 bases, the J end by 1 base, with 8 bases between. The CDR3 nucleotides are TGTGCCTGGAGCCGGGACGGCACAGATACGCAGTATTTT. It encodes CAWSRDGTDTQYF.

This clonotype was seen a few times. V and J are TRBV3-1 and TRBJ2-5; D remains ambiguous. CDR3 length equals 15 residues. Germline assignment: CDR1 LGHDT and CDR2 YNNKEL (reference sequence). V lost 1 base to trimming and J lost 1 base, with 10 bases between them. The CDR3: CASSQVLVLQETQYF. DNA of the CDR3: TGTGCCAGCAGCCAAGTTTTGGTACTCCAAGAGACCCAGTACTTC.

In this sample, this clonotype turned up a few times. The chain joins TRBV28 to TRBJ2-3, with D possibly TRBD1 on 10 matching bases. The V gene's germline CDR1 is MDHEN and CDR2 SYDVKM. CDR3 length equals 13 residues. The chain's CDR3 is CLAGQGIPDTQYF. The CDR3, as DNA: TGTCTAGCGGGACAGGGGATCCCAGATACGCAGTATTTT.

This clonotype was seen a few times. The chain uses TRBV20-1 and TRBJ1-4, with D hard to call. The CDR3 loop spans 12 amino acids. The germline V gene has CDR1 DFQATT and CDR2 SNEGSKA (reference sequence). V lost 6 bases and J lost 8, with 13 bases in between. CDR3 loop: CSAVPVTEKLFF. CDR3 DNA: TGCAGTGCCGTCCCAGTTACAGAAAAACTGTTTTTT.

The gene calls are TRBV7-2 and TRBJ2-1; tentative D call: TRBD1 (6 bases). This CDR3 spans 15 amino acids. V dropped 2 bases and J dropped 8 bases, with 16 bases sitting between them. Germline V CDR1 and CDR2: SGHTA, FQGNSA. CDR3 in amino acids: CASSLMDWPGDEQFF. The CDR3 DNA is TGTGCCAGCAGCTTAATGGATTGGCCAGGGGATGAGCAGTTCTTC.

The V call is TRBV11-2, the J call TRBJ2-1, with D perhaps TRBD2 (5 bases). In germline, CDR1 is SGHAT, CDR2 FQNNGV. This CDR3 has 14 residues. V gave up 1 base and J gave up 6 bases, with 10 bases separating them. This chain's CDR3 is CASSLGLISNEQFF. The CDR3 DNA follows: TGTGCCAGCAGCTTAGGACTAATTTCCAATGAGCAGTTCTTC.

This clonotype was counted a few times. The chain is built from TRBV6-5 and TRBJ2-1, with 11 bases matching TRBD2. The CDR3 runs 17 residues. With 2 bases clipped from V and 7 bases from J, the junction kept 10 bases outside the gene matches. Germline V gene data show CDR1 as MNHEY and CDR2 as SVGAGI. In DNA, the CDR3 is TGTGCCAGCAGTTACAGGGTTTCTAGCGGGGGGCCTAATGAGCAGTTCTTC. Its protein product is CASSYRVSSGGPNEQFF.

V gene TRBV5-5 combines with J gene TRBJ2-7; 8 nucleotides match TRBD1. The DNA end is more similar to TRBJ2-5, so the J call may be wrong. Germline V gene data show CDR1 as SGHKS and CDR2 as YYEKEE (reference sequence). The length of the CDR3 is 13 residues. The CDR3 DNA is TGTGCCAGCAGCTGGACAGGGTCCGAGACCCAGTACTTC. It encodes CASSWTGSETQYF.

This CDR3 is CASSEVVVNTEAFF. For the CDR3, the DNA is TGTGCCAGCAGTGAAGTTGTAGTTAACACTGAAGCTTTCTTT. The chain combines TRBV2 with TRBJ1-1, with D unclear. The CDR3 runs 14 residues. V lost 1 base and J lost 2, with 8 bases in between. Per germline, CDR1 SNHLY and CDR2 FYNNEI. The whole variable domain, filled in from reference TRBV2 and TRBJ1-1, reads EPEVTQTPSHQVTQMGQEVILRCVPISNHLYFYWYRQILGQKVEFLVSFYNNEISEKSEIFDDQFSVERPDGSNFTLKIRSTKLEDSAMYFCASSEVVVNTEAFFGQGTRLTVV.

The chain joins TRBV19 to TRBJ2-5; 13 bases fit TRBD2. This CDR3 is 16 amino acids long. With 3 bases clipped from V and 11 bases from J, the junction kept 12 bases outside the gene matches. CDR1 LNHDA and CDR2 SQIVND come from the germline V gene (reference sequence). For the CDR3, the DNA is TGTGCCAGTAGTATCCGGACTAGCGGGAGTAGAGGGGAGCAGTACTTC. Amino acid sequence: CASSIRTSGSRGEQYF.